These 10 T cell receptor beta chains originate from one sample sequenced in a study of T cell clonotyping in hematopoietic cell transplantation. Sequencing used immunoSEQ multiplex PCR; TCRdb keeps in-frame clones, though not all of them. The repertoire consists of 46,000 or so clones, with around 86% occurring once and the leading ten covering 5.5% to 7%. Time point denoted: recipient sample about 28 days before transplant, after cytoreduction. The source material was peripheral blood mononuclear cells, sampled before stem cell transplant. These receptors were collected from a man in his sixties with biphenotypic leukemia. Some clones in this sample may be carry-over from other donors' samples.

This clone showed up just once. This chain connects TRBV6-5 to TRBJ1-2, with a tentative D call TRBD1 (5 bases). The V and J ends lost 6 bases and 4 bases respectively, with 6 bases between them. Per the germline V gene, CDR1 is MNHEY and CDR2 is SVGAGI. The CDR3 is 11 amino acids. CDR3 nucleotide sequence: TGTGCCAGCAGCCAGGGCTATGGCTACACCTTC. Its protein is CASSQGYGYTF.

The chain employs TRBV11-2 and TRBJ1-1, with D possibly matching TRBD1 (6 bases). V shed 3 bases and J shed 5 bases, with 19 bases lying between them. The germline V gene encodes CDR1 SGHAT and CDR2 FQNNGV. CDR3 length: 16 amino acids. CDR3 bases: TGTGCCAGCAGCTTTAACAGGGAAATTGGTCGGACTGAAGCTTTCTTT. It yields the protein CASSFNREIGRTEAFF.

This clone was counted a single time. At one boundary the junction diverges from the germline segment, which might be a read error. The chain recombines TRBV7-7 with TRBJ1-1; D not certain. The CDR3 extends over 13 amino acids. The germline V gene has CDR1 SSHAT and CDR2 FNYEAQ (reference sequence). CDR3 protein: CASSLTPQTEAFF. The CDR3 region has the DNA TGTGCTAGCAGCTTGACCCCCCAGACTGAAGCTTTCTTT.

A single count supports this clone. The V and J genes are TRBV30 and TRBJ1-2; D is possibly TRBD1 (5 bases). This CDR3 is 15 amino acids long. V gave up 3 bases and J gave up 2 bases, with 16 bases separating them. Germline-derived CDR1 and CDR2 are GTSNPN and SVGIG (reference sequence). The CDR3 reads CAWSRGVQENYGYTF. CDR3 DNA: TGTGCCTGGAGCCGGGGAGTACAGGAAAACTATGGCTACACCTTC.

The genes are TRBV11-2 and TRBJ2-3, with D tentatively TRBD1 or TRBD2 (5 bases each). The CDR3 is 14 amino acids. V shed 3 bases and J shed 4 bases, with 11 bases lying between them. The germline V gene has CDR1 SGHAT and CDR2 FQNNGV. The CDR3 is CASSFSGTPDTQYF. The DNA of the CDR3 is TGTGCCAGCAGCTTCTCAGGGACCCCAGATACGCAGTATTTT.

The chain links TRBV6-5 to TRBJ2-6; unclear D gene. CDR3 length: 15 residues. The germline CDR1 and CDR2 sequences are MNHEY and SVGAGI. Trimming cost V 2 bases and J 5 bases, with 10 bases left between them. Written as DNA, the CDR3 is TGTGCCAGCAGTTACCGGGCGAAGAGGGCCAACGTCCTGACTTTC. Residues: CASSYRAKRANVLTF.

About this clone: At one of its ends the junction is not consistent with the germline gene, which may arise from a read error. The chain combines TRBV7-7 with TRBJ2-7; possibly TRBD1 or TRBD2 for D (5 bases each). This CDR3 comprises 13 residues. Germline values: CDR1 SSHAT, CDR2 FNYEAQ (reference sequence). The CDR3 here is CASSLHEGYEQYF. The CDR3, as DNA: TGTGCTAGCAGCTTGCATGAGGGGTACGAGCAGTACTTC.

The V call is TRBV6-5, the J call TRBJ1-2, with D unresolved. V was pared by 0 bases and J by 8 bases, with 10 bases between. The CDR3 sequence is 13 residues long. Germline V gene data show CDR1 as MNHEY and CDR2 as SVGAGI. The CDR3 DNA is TGTGCCAGCAGTTACTCGATCGCTACGGGCTACACCTTC. This gives the protein CASSYSIATGYTF.

CDR3 bases: TGTGCCAGCAGTTCACAGGGGGACGGGGGCACTGAAGCTTTCTTT. Residues: CASSSQGDGGTEAFF. The chain has TRBV27 and TRBJ1-1, with 8 bases matching TRBD1. Germline CDR1 MNHEY, CDR2 SMNVEV (reference sequence). CDR3 length: 15 amino acids. After removal of 4 bases from V and 4 bases from J, the junction contained 8 bases not matched to a gene.

This chain joins TRBV19 and TRBJ1-5; D remains unclear. This CDR3 has 13 amino acids. In germline, CDR1 is LNHDA, CDR2 SQIVND (reference sequence). V was clipped by 3 bases and J by 6 bases, with 9 bases between them. CDR3 residues: CASSIGVGQPQHF. CDR3 DNA: TGTGCCAGTAGTATCGGGGTTGGTCAGCCCCAGCATTTT.